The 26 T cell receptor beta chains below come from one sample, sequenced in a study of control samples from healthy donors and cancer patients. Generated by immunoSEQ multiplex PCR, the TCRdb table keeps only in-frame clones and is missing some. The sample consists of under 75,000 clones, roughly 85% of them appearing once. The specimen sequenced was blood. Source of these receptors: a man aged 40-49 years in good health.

The CDR3 DNA is TGTGCCAGCAGTCCGCCAGCGGTAACTTGGAATACGCAGTATTTT. This gives the protein CASSPPAVTWNTQYF. The chain recombines TRBV6-2 or TRBV6-3 with TRBJ2-3; perhaps TRBD2 as D (5 bases). Trimming took 5 bases from V and 7 from J, leaving 19 bases between them. Germline V gives CDR1 MNHEY, CDR2 SVGEGT. CDR3 size: 15 residues.

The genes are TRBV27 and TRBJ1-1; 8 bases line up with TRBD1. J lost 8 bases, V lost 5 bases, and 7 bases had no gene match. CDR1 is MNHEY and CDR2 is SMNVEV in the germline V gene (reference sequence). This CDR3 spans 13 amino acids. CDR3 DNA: TGTGCCAGCAGTCGCCGACAGGGGAACGAAGCTTTCTTT. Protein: CASSRRQGNEAFF.

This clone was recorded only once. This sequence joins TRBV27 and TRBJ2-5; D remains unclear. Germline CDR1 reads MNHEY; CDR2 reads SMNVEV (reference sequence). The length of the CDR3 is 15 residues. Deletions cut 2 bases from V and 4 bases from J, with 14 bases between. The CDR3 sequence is CASSLGILAGETQYF. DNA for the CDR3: TGTGCCAGCAGTTTAGGCATCCTGGCCGGAGAGACCCAGTACTTC.

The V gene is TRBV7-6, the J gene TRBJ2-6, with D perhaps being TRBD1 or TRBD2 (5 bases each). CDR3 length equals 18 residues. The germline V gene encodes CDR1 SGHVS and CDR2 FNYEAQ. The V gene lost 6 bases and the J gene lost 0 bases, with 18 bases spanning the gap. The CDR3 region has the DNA TGTGCCAGCAGTATCCCGGGACGGGTAAACTCTGGGGCCAACGTCCTGACTTTC. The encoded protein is CASSIPGRVNSGANVLTF.

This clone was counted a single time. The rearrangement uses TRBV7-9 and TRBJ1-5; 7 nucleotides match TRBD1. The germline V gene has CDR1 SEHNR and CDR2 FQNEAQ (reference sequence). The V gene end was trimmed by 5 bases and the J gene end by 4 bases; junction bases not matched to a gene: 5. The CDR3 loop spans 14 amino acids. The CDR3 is CASSPGQTNQPQHF. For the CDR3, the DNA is TGTGCCAGCAGCCCGGGACAGACAAATCAGCCCCAGCATTTT.

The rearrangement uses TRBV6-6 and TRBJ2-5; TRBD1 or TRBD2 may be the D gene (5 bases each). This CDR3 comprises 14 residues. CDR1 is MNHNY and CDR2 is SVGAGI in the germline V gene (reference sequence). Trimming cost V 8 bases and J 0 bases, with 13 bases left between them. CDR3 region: CASSWDGNQETQYF. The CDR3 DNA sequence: TGTGCCAGCTCCTGGGACGGAAACCAAGAGACCCAGTACTTC.

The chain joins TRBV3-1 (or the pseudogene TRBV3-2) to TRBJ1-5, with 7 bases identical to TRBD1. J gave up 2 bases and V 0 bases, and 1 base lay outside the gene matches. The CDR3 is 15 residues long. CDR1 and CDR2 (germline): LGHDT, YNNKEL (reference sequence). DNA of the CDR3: TGTGCCAGCAGCCAAGAGCAGGGGGGCAATCAGCCCCAGCATTTT. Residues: CASSQEQGGNQPQHF.

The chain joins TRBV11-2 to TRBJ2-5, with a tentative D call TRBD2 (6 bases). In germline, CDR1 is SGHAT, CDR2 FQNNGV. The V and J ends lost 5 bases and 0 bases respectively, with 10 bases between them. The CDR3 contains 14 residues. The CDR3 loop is CASSPRGYQETQYF. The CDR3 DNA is TGTGCCAGCAGCCCGCGGGGTTACCAAGAGACCCAGTACTTC. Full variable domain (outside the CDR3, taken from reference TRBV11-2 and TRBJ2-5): EAGVAQSPRYKIIEKRQSVAFWCNPISGHATLYWYQQILGQGPKLLIQFQNNGVVDDSQLPKDRFSAERLKGVDSTLKIQPAKLEDSAVYLCASSPRGYQETQYFGPGTRLLVL.

DNA for the CDR3: TGTGCCAGCAGCTGGGGGGGCTCAGATACGCAGTATTTT. Protein: CASSWGGSDTQYF. This chain connects TRBV7-3 to TRBJ2-3; a possible D gene is TRBD2 (7 bases). CDR1 and CDR2 (germline): SGHTA, FQGTGA. V lost 4 bases, J lost 4 bases, and 9 bases lay in between. CDR3 size: 13 residues.

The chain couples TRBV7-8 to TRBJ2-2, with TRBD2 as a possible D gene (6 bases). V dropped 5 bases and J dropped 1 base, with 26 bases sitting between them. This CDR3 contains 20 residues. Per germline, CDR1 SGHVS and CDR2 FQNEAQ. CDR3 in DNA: TGTGCCAGCAGCGGCGCCGGGACTGCAGGCCTAAAGCGGAACACCGGGGAGCTGTTTTTT. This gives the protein CASSGAGTAGLKRNTGELFF. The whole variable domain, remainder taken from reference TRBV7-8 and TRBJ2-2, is GAGVSQSPRYKVAKRGQDVALRCDPISGHVSLFWYQQALGQGPEFLTYFQNEAQLDKSGLPSDRFFAERPEGSVSTLKIQRTQQEDSAVYLCASSGAGTAGLKRNTGELFFGEGSRLTVL.

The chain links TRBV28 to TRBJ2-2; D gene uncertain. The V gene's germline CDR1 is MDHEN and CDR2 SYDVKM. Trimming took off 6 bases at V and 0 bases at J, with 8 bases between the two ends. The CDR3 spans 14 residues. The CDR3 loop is CASRWASNTGELFF. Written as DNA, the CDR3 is TGTGCCAGCAGGTGGGCCTCGAACACCGGGGAGCTGTTTTTT.

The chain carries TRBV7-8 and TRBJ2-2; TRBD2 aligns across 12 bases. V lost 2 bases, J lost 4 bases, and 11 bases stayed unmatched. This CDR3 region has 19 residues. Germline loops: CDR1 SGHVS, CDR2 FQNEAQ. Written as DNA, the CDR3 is TGTGCCAGCAGCTTATGGGTCCTAGCGGGAGGGCCCGGCACCGGGGAGCTGTTTTTT. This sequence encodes CASSLWVLAGGPGTGELFF.

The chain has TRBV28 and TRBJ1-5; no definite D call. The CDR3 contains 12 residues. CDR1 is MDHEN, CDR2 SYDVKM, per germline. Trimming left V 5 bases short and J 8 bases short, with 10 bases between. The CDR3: CASSPVREPQHF. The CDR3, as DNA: TGTGCCAGCAGTCCCGTAAGAGAGCCCCAGCATTTT.

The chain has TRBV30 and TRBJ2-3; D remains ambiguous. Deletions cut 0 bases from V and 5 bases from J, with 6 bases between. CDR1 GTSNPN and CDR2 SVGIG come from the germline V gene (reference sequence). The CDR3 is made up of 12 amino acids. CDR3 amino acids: CAWSVLGDTQYF. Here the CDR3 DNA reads TGTGCCTGGAGTGTACTCGGAGATACGCAGTATTTT.

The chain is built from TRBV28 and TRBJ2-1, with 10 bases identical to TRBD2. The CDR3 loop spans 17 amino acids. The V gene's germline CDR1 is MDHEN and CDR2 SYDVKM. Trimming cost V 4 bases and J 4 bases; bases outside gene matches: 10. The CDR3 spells CASSWTAGLAVYNEQFF. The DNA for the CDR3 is TGTGCCAGCAGTTGGACAGCTGGACTAGCGGTATACAATGAGCAGTTCTTC.

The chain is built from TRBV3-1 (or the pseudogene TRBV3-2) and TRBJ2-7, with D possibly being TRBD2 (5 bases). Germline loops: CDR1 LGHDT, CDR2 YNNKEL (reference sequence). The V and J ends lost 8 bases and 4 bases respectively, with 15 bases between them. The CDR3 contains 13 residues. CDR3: CASQDSLGYEQYF. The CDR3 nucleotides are TGTGCCAGCCAGGACTCCCTTGGATACGAGCAGTACTTC.

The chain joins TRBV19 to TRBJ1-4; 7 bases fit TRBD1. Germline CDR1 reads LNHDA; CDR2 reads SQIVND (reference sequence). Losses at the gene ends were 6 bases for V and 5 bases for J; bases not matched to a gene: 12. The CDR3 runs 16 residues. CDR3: CASSHSLTGINEKLFF. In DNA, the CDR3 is TGTGCCAGTAGCCACTCATTGACAGGGATAAATGAAAAACTGTTTTTT.

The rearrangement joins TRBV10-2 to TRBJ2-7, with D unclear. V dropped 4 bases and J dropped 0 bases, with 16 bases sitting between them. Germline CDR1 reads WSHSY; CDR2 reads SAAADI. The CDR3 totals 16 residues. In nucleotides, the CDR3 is TGCGCCAGCAGTGTCGGCCCGGCACAGAGCTCCTACGAGCAGTACTTC. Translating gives CASSVGPAQSSYEQYF.

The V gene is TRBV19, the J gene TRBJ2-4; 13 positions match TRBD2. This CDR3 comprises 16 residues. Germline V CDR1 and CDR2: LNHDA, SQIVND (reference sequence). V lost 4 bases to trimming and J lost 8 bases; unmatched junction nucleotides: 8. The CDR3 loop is CASSTKLAGGRDIQYF. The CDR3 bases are TGTGCCAGTAGTACTAAACTAGCGGGGGGGCGTGACATTCAGTACTTC.

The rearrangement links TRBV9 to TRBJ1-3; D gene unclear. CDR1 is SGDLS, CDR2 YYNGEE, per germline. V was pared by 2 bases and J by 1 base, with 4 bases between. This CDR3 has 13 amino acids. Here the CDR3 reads CASSVYSGNTIYF. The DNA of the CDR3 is TGTGCCAGCAGCGTCTATTCTGGAAACACCATATATTTT.

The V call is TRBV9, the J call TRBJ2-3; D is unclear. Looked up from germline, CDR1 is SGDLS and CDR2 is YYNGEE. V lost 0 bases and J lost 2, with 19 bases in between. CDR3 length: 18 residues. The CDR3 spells CASSVVDSAVGPTDTQYF. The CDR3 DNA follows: TGTGCCAGCAGCGTAGTCGATTCGGCAGTCGGGCCCACAGATACGCAGTATTTT. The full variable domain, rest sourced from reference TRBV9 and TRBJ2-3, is DSGVTQTPKHLITATGQRVTLRCSPRSGDLSVYWYQQSLDQGLQFLIQYYNGEERAKGNILERFSAQQFPDLHSELNLSSLELGDSALYFCASSVVDSAVGPTDTQYFGPGTRLTVL.

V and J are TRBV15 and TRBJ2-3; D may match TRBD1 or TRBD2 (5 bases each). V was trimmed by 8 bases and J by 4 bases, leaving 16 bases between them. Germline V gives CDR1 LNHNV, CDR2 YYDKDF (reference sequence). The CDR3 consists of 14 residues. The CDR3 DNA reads TGTGCCACCGGGGGATATCGGGCCTCAGATACGCAGTATTTT. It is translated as CATGGYRASDTQYF. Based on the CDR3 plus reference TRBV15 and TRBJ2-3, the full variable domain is DAMVIQNPRYQVTQFGKPVTLSCSQTLNHNVMYWYQQKSSQAPKLLFHYYDKDFNNEADTPDNFQSRRPNTSFCFLDIRSPGLGDTAMYLCATGGYRASDTQYFGPGTRLTVL.

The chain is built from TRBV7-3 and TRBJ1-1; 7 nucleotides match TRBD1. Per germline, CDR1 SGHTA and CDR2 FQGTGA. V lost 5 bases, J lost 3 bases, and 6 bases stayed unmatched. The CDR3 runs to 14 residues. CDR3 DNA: TGTGCCAGCAGCCGGGACAGTACATACACTGAAGCTTTCTTT. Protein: CASSRDSTYTEAFF.

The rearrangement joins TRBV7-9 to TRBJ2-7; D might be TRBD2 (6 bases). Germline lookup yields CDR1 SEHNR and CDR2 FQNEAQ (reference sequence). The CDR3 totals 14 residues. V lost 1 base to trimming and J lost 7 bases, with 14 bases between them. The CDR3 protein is CASSLVGGPGEQYF. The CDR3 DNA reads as TGTGCCAGCAGCTTAGTCGGAGGGCCTGGGGAGCAGTACTTC.

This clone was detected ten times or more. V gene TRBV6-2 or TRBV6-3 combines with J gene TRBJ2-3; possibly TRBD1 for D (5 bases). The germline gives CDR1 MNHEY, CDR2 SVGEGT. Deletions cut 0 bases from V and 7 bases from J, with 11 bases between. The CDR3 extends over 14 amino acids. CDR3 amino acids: CASSYSRGWNTQYF. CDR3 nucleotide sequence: TGTGCCAGCAGTTACTCTAGGGGTTGGAATACGCAGTATTTT.

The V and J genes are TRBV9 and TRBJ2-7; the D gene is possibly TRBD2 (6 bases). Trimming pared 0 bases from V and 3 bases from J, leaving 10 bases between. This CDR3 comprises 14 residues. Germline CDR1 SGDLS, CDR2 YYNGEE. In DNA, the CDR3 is TGTGCCAGCAGCGTAGCGACCGGGGGCTACGAGCAGTACTTC. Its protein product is CASSVATGGYEQYF.